This TCR beta chain is drawn from a study of cytomegalovirus exposure and HLA in healthy donors. About the study: One earlier analysis, a look at roughly 180 million T cells, found about 110 million unique TCR beta sequences. Study-wide points: Apart from CMV serostatus, no immune exposure information was available.

Vbeta (60) and Jbeta (13) primers were used in the PCR. Profiled with immunoSEQ multiplex PCR; TCRdb holds only in-frame clones, not every one. Found here are roughly 78,000 clones, 55% to 75% of them singletons; the top ten hold around 6%. The CDR3 totals 13 residues. Germline loops: CDR1 MNHEY, CDR2 SMNVEV (reference sequence). Trimming took 5 bases from V and 2 from J, leaving 8 bases between them. Concerning this clone: What it recognizes is unknown.

Sequencing input: PBMCs. This chain links TRBV27 with TRBJ2-3, with D perhaps TRBD2 (5 bases). The receptor was derived from a man in his thirties or forties in good health and CMV-seropositive. CDR3 bases: TGTGCCAGCAGTACTAGTTACACAGATACGCAGTATTTT. It is translated as CASSTSYTDTQYF.